Presented here are 32 T cell receptor beta chains from one specimen sequenced in a study of vaccination and CD4 T cells after COVID-19. Oncomine TCR Beta short-read sequencing was applied to DNA from cultured CD4+ T cells. Each CDR3 protein is one row after TCRdb ran MiXCR on the PCR reads. Here the sample spans 20,000 to 25,000 distinct CDR3 sequences, roughly 67% being singletons. No antigens are known for them. Treatment indicated: roughly 11-day PBMC culture with coronavirus spike peptide pools or control peptides (ViraFEST assay). The sequenced sample was CD4+ T cells from blood, cultured in vitro, obtained after SARS-CoV-2 vaccination. These receptors all come from a human donor who received a COVID-19 vaccine.

This chain links TRBV20-1 with TRBJ2-5; TRBD1 is a possible D gene (6 bases). The germline V gene encodes CDR1 DFQATT and CDR2 SNEGSKA (reference sequence). The CDR3 length is 15 residues. The V end was cut by 0 bases, the J end by 4 bases, with 15 bases between. CDR3 loop: CSARDAAGAIETQYF. The CDR3 DNA is TGCAGTGCTAGAGATGCTGCAGGGGCCATAGAGACCCAGTACTTC.

The chain couples TRBV7-3 to TRBJ1-6; 9 nucleotides align to TRBD1. The trim removed 3 bases at V and 4 bases at J, leaving 4 bases unmatched. Germline loops: CDR1 SGHTA, CDR2 FQGTGA. The CDR3 spans 16 residues. The CDR3 reads CASSLDRGGYNSPLHF. The CDR3 region has the DNA TGTGCCAGCAGCTTGGACAGGGGTGGTTATAATTCACCCCTCCACTTT.

V gene TRBV12-3 or TRBV12-4 combines with J gene TRBJ1-4; D might be TRBD1 (6 bases). The CDR3 sequence is 15 residues long. The V and J ends lost 3 bases and 2 bases respectively, with 10 bases between them. The CDR3 protein is CASSFGGGTNEKLFF. As DNA, the CDR3 is TGTGCCAGCAGTTTCGGGGGGGGCACTAATGAAAAACTGTTTTTT.

The chain combines TRBV30 with TRBJ1-2, with 8 bases that match TRBD1. The trim removed 1 base at V and 5 bases at J, leaving 3 bases unmatched. The CDR3 is 13 amino acids. Germline V CDR1 and CDR2: GTSNPN, SVGIG (reference sequence). CDR3 loop: CAWSGQGTYGYTF. In nucleotides, the CDR3 is TGTGCCTGGAGTGGACAGGGGACTTATGGCTACACCTTC.

This chain connects TRBV7-8 to TRBJ1-2; TRBD1 might be the D (6 bases). The CDR3 covers 14 residues. Trimming took 7 bases from V and 5 from J, leaving 17 bases between them. In germline, CDR1 is SGHVS, CDR2 FQNEAQ. In nucleotides, the CDR3 is TGTGCCAGCACCATACAAGCAGGGGTGTATGGCTACACCTTC. Protein product: CASTIQAGVYGYTF.

This chain links TRBV10-3 with TRBJ1-6; maybe TRBD1 (6 bases). Trimming took 6 bases from V and 7 from J, leaving 10 bases between them. CDR3 length: 13 amino acids. CDR1 and CDR2 (germline): ENHRY, SYGVKD. DNA of the CDR3: TGTGCCATCAGCACAGGGTCGAATTCACCCCTCCACTTT. Translation: CAISTGSNSPLHF.

This clonotype was seen more than once but under ten times. The chain carries TRBV7-7 and TRBJ1-2, with TRBD1 matching over 8 bases. The trim removed 2 bases at V and 7 bases at J, leaving 3 bases unmatched. From germline, CDR1 is SSHAT and CDR2 FNYEAQ (reference sequence). The CDR3 has 13 amino acids. The CDR3 sequence: CASSLTGQGGYTF. CDR3 coding DNA: TGTGCCAGCAGCTTAACTGGACAGGGTGGCTACACCTTC.

The CDR3 here is CASGGRADSPLHF. The CDR3 coding sequence is TGTGCCAGTGGGGGCAGGGCCGATTCACCCCTCCACTTT. This chain uses TRBV19 with TRBJ1-6; D is perhaps TRBD1 (6 bases). Trimming stripped 8 bases from V and 8 bases from J, with 13 bases between. CDR3 size: 13 residues. Germline lookup yields CDR1 LNHDA and CDR2 SQIVND (reference sequence).

This clonotype was recorded only once. This chain links TRBV30 with TRBJ2-2; TRBD1 agrees at 8 bases. This CDR3 comprises 17 residues. CDR1 and CDR2 (germline): GTSNPN, SVGIG (reference sequence). V gave up 3 bases and J gave up 4 bases; unmatched junction bases: 13. In DNA, the CDR3 is TGTGCCTGGAGAAGTGGCAGGGGGCCGCGGGGCACCGGGGAGCTGTTTTTT. It specifies CAWRSGRGPRGTGELFF.

This sequence joins TRBV7-9 and TRBJ2-3; 8 bases line up with TRBD2. Germline values: CDR1 SEHNR, CDR2 FQNEAQ (reference sequence). The CDR3 extends over 15 amino acids. Trimming took 5 bases from V and 9 from J; bases not matched to a gene: 13. The chain's CDR3 is CASSPGGPPGVTQYF. The CDR3 DNA reads TGTGCCAGCAGCCCGGGGGGGCCTCCGGGGGTCACGCAGTATTTT.

The chain combines TRBV7-9 with TRBJ2-3; D is possibly TRBD2 (6 bases). Trimming shortened V by 3 bases and J by 0 bases, and 13 bases separated the two germline ends. Germline V CDR1 and CDR2: SEHNR, FQNEAQ (reference sequence). The CDR3 contains 16 residues. CDR3 loop: CASSFNGGLSTDTQYF. As DNA, the CDR3 is TGTGCCAGCAGCTTTAACGGGGGACTCAGCACAGATACGCAGTATTTT. Full variable domain (rest looked up from reference TRBV7-9 and TRBJ2-3): DTGVSQNPRHKITKRGQNVTFRCDPISEHNRLYWYRQTLGQGPEFLTYFQNEAQLEKSRLLSDRFSAERPKGSFSTLEIQRTEQGDSAMYLCASSFNGGLSTDTQYFGPGTRLTVL.

The chain is built from TRBV20-1 and TRBJ2-1; TRBD2 is a possible D gene (6 bases). The CDR3 runs 15 residues. Germline-derived CDR1 and CDR2 are DFQATT and SNEGSKA (reference sequence). V was shortened by 6 bases and J by 0 bases, with 15 bases between the two germline ends. CDR3 sequence: CSAPSWGDSYNEQFF. CDR3 nucleotides: TGCAGTGCCCCGTCTTGGGGGGACTCCTACAATGAGCAGTTCTTC.

This chain uses TRBV7-9 with TRBJ1-2; 8 positions match TRBD1. The ends lost 1 base at V and 4 bases at J; junction bases unmatched: 2. Germline assignment: CDR1 SEHNR and CDR2 FQNEAQ (reference sequence). CDR3 length equals 14 residues. The CDR3 DNA follows: TGTGCCAGCAGCTTAGAAACAGGGGGCTATGGCTACACCTTC. Protein sequence: CASSLETGGYGYTF.

This rearrangement joins TRBV11-2 to TRBJ2-1, with no clear D. Trimming shortened V by 0 bases and J by 3 bases, and 9 bases separated the two germline ends. Germline assignment: CDR1 SGHAT and CDR2 FQNNGV. CDR3 length equals 15 residues. CDR3 nucleotide sequence: TGTGCCAGCAGCTTAGATTCCCGCAGCTACAATGAGCAGTTCTTC. Amino acids: CASSLDSRSYNEQFF.

This clonotype was detected only a few times. The chain links TRBV7-9 to TRBJ2-1; 10 nucleotides agree with TRBD1. Losses at the gene ends were 4 bases for V and 2 bases for J; bases not matched to a gene: 23. The CDR3 length is 22 residues. Germline lookup yields CDR1 SEHNR and CDR2 FQNEAQ (reference sequence). CDR3: CASSSQRTIRDRGSGPYNEQFF. The CDR3 DNA sequence: TGTGCCAGCAGCTCTCAACGGACTATCCGGGACAGGGGTTCGGGGCCCTACAATGAGCAGTTCTTC.

The chain joins TRBV7-2 to TRBJ2-7, with TRBD2 as a possible D gene (6 bases). Germline V gene data show CDR1 as SGHTA and CDR2 as FQGNSA. V lost 5 bases to trimming and J lost 4 bases, with 27 bases between them. The CDR3 covers 18 residues. The CDR3: CASSRKGGTSRDRYEQYF. In DNA, the CDR3 is TGTGCCAGCAGCAGAAAAGGAGGGACTTCAAGGGATCGTTACGAGCAGTACTTC.

The chain combines TRBV6-1 with TRBJ2-7; 10 bases align to TRBD2. The length of the CDR3 is 15 residues. Germline CDR1 reads MNHNS; CDR2 reads SASEGT. V lost 2 bases and J lost 4; bases outside the gene matches: 5. The CDR3 loop reads CASSESPSGGYEQYF. The CDR3, as DNA: TGTGCCAGCAGTGAATCGCCTAGCGGGGGATACGAGCAGTACTTC.

V and J are TRBV24-1 and TRBJ2-2; 10 positions agree with TRBD2. Germline V lookup: CDR1 KGHDR, CDR2 SFDVKD. V shed 7 bases, J shed 5 bases, and the junction held 6 bases outside the gene matches. This CDR3 is 15 amino acids long. The CDR3 spells CATRAAGGRTGELFF. CDR3 nucleotide sequence: TGTGCCACCAGGGCAGCGGGGGGGCGGACCGGGGAGCTGTTTTTT.

This clonotype was detected a few times. The CDR3 loop is CASSLAGTGGGYTF. The CDR3 bases are TGTGCCAGCAGCTTAGCCGGGACAGGGGGCGGCTACACCTTC. The chain couples TRBV7-9 to TRBJ1-2; the match to TRBD1 covers 12 bases. The V segment lost 0 bases and the J segment 8 bases; nucleotides outside the gene matches: 1. Per germline, CDR1 SEHNR and CDR2 FQNEAQ (reference sequence). This CDR3 comprises 14 residues.

The chain combines TRBV25-1 with TRBJ1-2, with no clear D. This CDR3 is 14 amino acids long. Trimming left V 1 base short and J 4 bases short, with 10 bases between. Germline values: CDR1 MGHDK, CDR2 SYGVNS. CDR3 protein: CASSESRASYGYTF. In DNA, the CDR3 is TGTGCCAGCAGTGAATCCCGGGCCAGCTATGGCTACACCTTC.

The chain recombines TRBV6-1 with TRBJ1-5; possibly TRBD1 for D (6 bases). The CDR3 sequence is 14 residues long. Germline V gives CDR1 MNHNS, CDR2 SASEGT. Trimming took 2 bases from V and 8 from J, leaving 13 bases between them. In DNA, the CDR3 is TGTGCCAGCAGTGAACAGGGGAGTGAAGAGCCCCAGCATTTT. It yields the protein CASSEQGSEEPQHF.

The CDR3 loop reads CASSEFAGTGAGGYTF. The CDR3, as DNA: TGTGCCAGCAGTGAATTCGCCGGGACAGGGGCCGGTGGCTACACCTTC. The chain is built from TRBV25-1 and TRBJ1-2; 10 nucleotides align to TRBD1. After removal of 1 base from V and 7 bases from J, the junction contained 9 bases not matched to a gene. This CDR3 region has 16 residues. Germline CDR1 and CDR2: MGHDK and SYGVNS.

The V gene is TRBV24-1, the J gene TRBJ2-7; perhaps TRBD1 as D (6 bases). CDR3 size: 13 residues. CDR1 KGHDR and CDR2 SFDVKD come from the germline V gene. V was trimmed by 4 bases and J by 6 bases, leaving 12 bases between them. The CDR3 loop is CATSETTGREQYF. For the CDR3, the DNA is TGTGCCACCAGTGAGACCACAGGGCGCGAGCAGTACTTC.

CDR3 coding DNA: TGTGCCAGCAGCTTAGGTTCTCGGGGGCGAGGGAGAACTGAAGCTTTCTTT. As protein: CASSLGSRGRGRTEAFF. The chain carries TRBV11-3 and TRBJ1-1, with D perhaps matching TRBD1 (6 bases). CDR3 length: 17 amino acids. With 1 base removed from V and 5 bases from J, the gap between germline ends came to 20 bases. The germline V gene has CDR1 SGHNT and CDR2 YENEEA.

The chain employs TRBV7-9 and TRBJ1-2; D gene ambiguous. The CDR3 sequence is 13 residues long. Trimming removed 5 bases from V and 2 bases from J, with 9 bases in between. Germline CDR1 reads SEHNR; CDR2 reads FQNEAQ (reference sequence). CDR3 DNA: TGTGCCAGCAGCGTTGGACGCAACTATGGCTACACCTTC. Its protein product is CASSVGRNYGYTF.

The CDR3 reads CASSEAWRLAGGGTDTQYF. The CDR3 DNA reads TGTGCCAGCAGTGAAGCCTGGCGACTAGCGGGGGGGGGCACAGATACGCAGTATTTT. The chain uses TRBV6-1 and TRBJ2-3; 14 bases are shared with TRBD2. This CDR3 is 19 amino acids long. J gave up 1 base and V 0 bases, and 6 bases lay outside the gene matches. Germline V gene data show CDR1 as MNHNS and CDR2 as SASEGT.

This sequence joins TRBV9 and TRBJ2-3; 14 nucleotides line up with TRBD2. This CDR3 is 18 amino acids long. Germline CDR1 SGDLS, CDR2 YYNGEE. V dropped 3 bases and J dropped 1; count of bases not matched to a gene: 7. As DNA, the CDR3 is TGTGCCAGCAGCGGTCAGACTAGCGGGGGGGCCGGCACAGATACGCAGTATTTT. This gives the protein CASSGQTSGGAGTDTQYF.

This rearrangement joins TRBV6-1 to TRBJ2-3, with D possibly being TRBD2 (7 bases). This CDR3 region has 14 residues. V lost 11 bases, J lost 1 base, and 16 bases lay in between. The V gene's germline CDR1 is MNHNS and CDR2 SASEGT. CDR3 amino acids: CAVSGRGGTDTQYF. In nucleotides, the CDR3 is TGTGCCGTCTCAGGGAGGGGGGGCACAGATACGCAGTATTTT.

This clonotype was found once. The chain combines TRBV12-3 or TRBV12-4 with TRBJ1-6; D uncertain. Trimming stripped 4 bases from V and 0 bases from J, with 13 bases between. This CDR3 is built from 17 residues. Here the CDR3 DNA reads TGTGCCAGCAGTTCTAGAATAACCCCCTCCTATAATTCACCCCTCCACTTT. It codes for CASSSRITPSYNSPLHF.

The chain links TRBV30 to TRBJ2-1; 9 bases line up with TRBD2. V lost 0 bases and J lost 3; bases outside the gene matches: 12. CDR1 and CDR2 (germline): GTSNPN, SVGIG (reference sequence). This CDR3 spans 18 amino acids. The CDR3 DNA reads TGTGCCTGGAGTGTACGGCTAGCGGGGACCGTAGACTACAATGAGCAGTTCTTC. Amino acids: CAWSVRLAGTVDYNEQFF.

The chain recombines TRBV10-2 with TRBJ1-3; TRBD1 matches 10 bases. Trimming at V came to 8 bases and at J to 4 bases, leaving 5 bases not matched to a gene. CDR3 length equals 14 residues. Per germline, CDR1 WSHSY and CDR2 SAAADI. CDR3 nucleotides: TGCGCCAGCCGCGACAGGGGGCTCGGAAACACCATATATTTT. Its protein product is CASRDRGLGNTIYF.

V usage is TRBV19 and J usage is TRBJ1-1; 8 nucleotides align to TRBD1. This CDR3 is built from 15 residues. Trimming at V came to 7 bases and at J to 1 base, leaving 8 bases not matched to a gene. CDR1 LNHDA and CDR2 SQIVND come from the germline V gene (reference sequence). CDR3 sequence: CASNPIDRGNTEAFF. The CDR3 coding sequence is TGTGCCAGTAACCCAATAGACAGGGGGAACACTGAAGCTTTCTTT.